Detailed here is one T cell receptor (beta chain). This sample was taken from a study of blood T cell repertoires in COVID-19. As for the study in general: Donors in the United States, Italy and Spain gave samples during acute or convalescent COVID-19. Sources were T cells, B-cell-depleted T cells, or PBMCs; the material itself was cDNA or gDNA.

Original processing methods: Reference gene primer amplification gave nucleated cell count estimates. Clones were read by immunoSEQ multiplex PCR, and TCRdb kept only the in-frame ones, dropping some. That table furnishes V, J and clone size, whereas the DNA furnished D and trimming. The sample has about 27,000 clones; about four fifths are singletons. Looked up from germline, CDR1 is SGHKS and CDR2 is YYEKEE (reference sequence). There are 16 residues in the CDR3. Germline trimming cut 4 bases from V and 4 bases from J; bases unmatched to any gene: 6. The rearrangement uses TRBV5-5 and TRBJ2-2, with 11 bases aligning to TRBD1. The TCR comes from a man in his 70s with acute or convalescent COVID-19. The sample taken for sequencing was peripheral blood. The DNA for the CDR3 is TGTGCCAGCAGCCTAGGACAGGGGGCGACCACCGGGGAGCTGTTTTTT. Protein: CASSLGQGATTGELFF.